The 4 T cell receptor beta chains below come from one sample, sequenced in a study of T cells in localized non-small cell lung cancer. Sequencing was performed with immunoSEQ multiplex PCR; in TCRdb, only in-frame clones are kept and a portion is missing. Among roughly 84,000 clones, more than 75% were seen once, and the ten largest hold 20% to 25%. Sample: peripheral blood, taken before any cancer treatment. The source of these receptors is a woman aged 40-70 years with stage I squamous cell lung carcinoma.

The V gene is TRBV11-2, the J gene TRBJ1-1; no definite D call. V lost 5 bases, J lost 7 bases, and 23 bases lay in between. The V gene's germline CDR1 is SGHAT and CDR2 FQNNGV. The CDR3 spans 16 residues. The chain's CDR3 is CASSPRVGTRRSEAFF. The CDR3 DNA reads TGTGCCAGCAGCCCGAGGGTGGGTACGAGACGTAGTGAAGCTTTCTTT. The complete variable domain, with remaining parts taken from reference TRBV11-2 and TRBJ1-1, reads EAGVAQSPRYKIIEKRQSVAFWCNPISGHATLYWYQQILGQGPKLLIQFQNNGVVDDSQLPKDRFSAERLKGVDSTLKIQPAKLEDSAVYLCASSPRVGTRRSEAFFGQGTRLTVV.

In the case of this clone: The junction shows a germline mismatch at one end, possibly a read error. This sequence joins TRBV7-7 and TRBJ1-1; possibly TRBD1 for D (6 bases). The CDR3 is 13 amino acids. Germline assignment: CDR1 SSHAT and CDR2 FNYEAQ (reference sequence). CDR3 loop: CASSLKQGTEAFF. CDR3 nucleotide sequence: TGTGCTAGCAGCTTAAAGCAGGGGACTGAAGCTTTCTTT.

J is TRBJ1-2 and V is TRBV19, with 7 bases lining up with TRBD1. V lost 6 bases, J lost 2 bases, and 9 bases stayed unmatched. CDR3 size: 15 residues. Germline-derived CDR1 and CDR2 are LNHDA and SQIVND (reference sequence). CDR3 bases: TGTGCCAGTAGACCCCCGGGACAGCAAAACTATGGCTACACCTTC. This translates into CASRPPGQQNYGYTF.

The chain has TRBV5-1 and TRBJ1-2, with D unclear. Germline lookup yields CDR1 SGHRS and CDR2 YFSETQ. The CDR3 has 15 amino acids. The V end lost 5 bases, the J end lost 5 bases, and 19 bases lay between the germline ends. The CDR3 loop reads CASRSVVTSNYGYTF. The CDR3 DNA reads as TGCGCCAGCAGATCGGTAGTCACCAGCAATTATGGCTACACCTTC.